Listed below are T cell receptor beta chains from one sample, sequenced in a study of OX40 agonist ivuxolimab in advanced cancers. The method was immunoSEQ multiplex PCR; TCRdb's version includes in-frame clones alone and lacks a portion of them. This sample has fewer than 80,000 clones, with around 87% found just once. Material: CD4+ or CD8+ T cells sorted from blood, obtained in a trial of the OX40 agonist ivuxolimab. These receptors were obtained from an adult with an advanced solid tumor such as melanoma, head and neck, liver or kidney cancer. CDR3s include the opening cysteine and the closing phenylalanine or tryptophan. A D gene is named only where the DNA matches it firmly. Clone size is given for some rows only: seen once, a few or many times, or a class if the clone is expanded.

d_gene: TRBD2; v_gene: TRBV11-2; j_gene: TRBJ2-5; abundance: -; CDR3nt: TGTGCCAGCAGCTCGATCACTAGCGGGAGTGGAGAGACCCAGTACTTC; CDR3aa: CASSSITSGSGETQYF
d_gene: TRBD1; v_gene: TRBV7-9; j_gene: TRBJ1-2; abundance: -; CDR3nt: TGTGCCAGCAGCACCGGGACAGGGGGGAATGGCTACACCTTC; CDR3aa: CASSTGTGGNGYTF
d_gene: TRBD1; v_gene: TRBV5-1; j_gene: TRBJ2-7; abundance: -; CDR3nt: TGCGCCAGCAGCTCACCGGACAGGCCCTACGAGCAGTACTTC; CDR3aa: CASSSPDRPYEQYF
d_gene: -; v_gene: TRBV19; j_gene: TRBJ1-4; abundance: -; CDR3nt: TGTGCCAGTAGTTTAAATTCTGAAAAACTGTTTTTT; CDR3aa: CASSLNSEKLFF
d_gene: -; v_gene: TRBV7-9; j_gene: TRBJ1-5; abundance: -; CDR3nt: TGTGCCAGCAGCACAGGTAGCAATCAGCCCCAGCATTTT; CDR3aa: CASSTGSNQPQHF
d_gene: TRBD1; v_gene: TRBV5-1; j_gene: TRBJ1-2; abundance: once; CDR3nt: TGCGCCAGCAGCCACGCCGGACAGGGATACGACTATGGCTACACCTTC; CDR3aa: CASSHAGQGYDYGYTF
d_gene: TRBD1; v_gene: TRBV6-4; j_gene: TRBJ2-1; abundance: -; CDR3nt: TGTGCCAGCAGTGACTCGAAGGGGGCAAACAATGAGCAGTTCTTC; CDR3aa: CASSDSKGANNEQFF
d_gene: TRBD1; v_gene: TRBV6-6; j_gene: TRBJ1-1; abundance: -; CDR3nt: TGTGCCAGCAGTCCCCGGGACAGGAGAATGAACACTGAAGCTTTCTTT; CDR3aa: CASSPRDRRMNTEAFF
d_gene: -; v_gene: TRBV27; j_gene: TRBJ1-1; abundance: -; CDR3nt: TGTGCCAGCAGTTGGGGACCCGCCGGGGACACTGAAGCTTTCTTT; CDR3aa: CASSWGPAGDTEAFF
d_gene: TRBD1; v_gene: TRBV19; j_gene: TRBJ1-1; abundance: -; CDR3nt: TGTGCCAGTAGTATACAGGGGGGGAACACTGAAGCTTTCTTT; CDR3aa: CASSIQGGNTEAFF
d_gene: -; v_gene: TRBV7-6; j_gene: TRBJ2-5; abundance: -; CDR3nt: TGTGCCAGCAGCCCGGTGGGGGCTGTACAAGAGACCCAGTACTTC; CDR3aa: CASSPVGAVQETQYF
d_gene: -; v_gene: TRBV13; j_gene: TRBJ2-1; abundance: -; CDR3nt: TGTGCCAGCAGCTTCGCGGGGCCAGGGGCCAATGAGCAGTTCTTC; CDR3aa: CASSFAGPGANEQFF
d_gene: -; v_gene: TRBV6-6; j_gene: TRBJ2-2; abundance: -; CDR3nt: TGTGCCAGCAGTGCCACCGGGGAGCTGTTTTTT; CDR3aa: CASSATGELFF
d_gene: TRBD2; v_gene: TRBV7-9; j_gene: TRBJ2-3; abundance: -; CDR3nt: TGTGCCAGCAGCTTTAGCGGGGCTACGCAGTATTTT; CDR3aa: CASSFSGATQYF
d_gene: -; v_gene: TRBV19; j_gene: TRBJ1-2; abundance: -; CDR3nt: TGTGCCAGCCGATTGGGGGGGGCGCCCGGCTACACCTTC; CDR3aa: CASRLGGAPGYTF
d_gene: -; v_gene: TRBV4-3; j_gene: TRBJ2-2; abundance: -; CDR3nt: TGCGCCAGCAGCCAATTCCCCATTAGGAGGAACACCGGGGAGCTGTTTTTT; CDR3aa: CASSQFPIRRNTGELFF
d_gene: -; v_gene: TRBV6-5; j_gene: TRBJ1-1; abundance: -; CDR3nt: TGTGCCAGCAGGTATCAGGAGTACACTGAAGCTTTCTTT; CDR3aa: CASRYQEYTEAFF
d_gene: -; v_gene: TRBV7-6; j_gene: TRBJ2-3; abundance: -; CDR3nt: TGTGCCAGCAGCTCAGGGGTAGTCACAGATACGCAGTATTTT; CDR3aa: CASSSGVVTDTQYF
d_gene: -; v_gene: TRBV27; j_gene: TRBJ2-3; abundance: -; CDR3nt: TGTGCCAGCAGTTTAGGAGTTACAGATACGCAGTATTTT; CDR3aa: CASSLGVTDTQYF
d_gene: -; v_gene: TRBV27; j_gene: TRBJ1-4; abundance: -; CDR3nt: TGTGCCAGCAGCCGACAAGCAACTAATGAAAAACTGTTTTTT; CDR3aa: CASSRQATNEKLFF
d_gene: -; v_gene: TRBV7-3; j_gene: TRBJ1-1; abundance: -; CDR3nt: TGTGCCAGCAGCCCCGACTTATTCCGGGGGCAAACTGAAGCTTTCTTT; CDR3aa: CASSPDLFRGQTEAFF
d_gene: TRBD1; v_gene: TRBV9; j_gene: TRBJ2-7; abundance: -; CDR3nt: TGTGCCAGCAGCGTAGGAATCGGGACAGAGCCCTACGAGCAGTACTTC; CDR3aa: CASSVGIGTEPYEQYF
d_gene: -; v_gene: TRBV15; j_gene: TRBJ2-3; abundance: -; CDR3nt: TGTGCCACCAGCACCTCCAGGGTAAACACAGATACGCAGTATTTT; CDR3aa: CATSTSRVNTDTQYF
d_gene: -; v_gene: TRBV11-2; j_gene: TRBJ2-7; abundance: -; CDR3nt: TGTGCCAGCTTAGGTGCGGCAGGGGTAGGCTACGAGCAGTACTTC; CDR3aa: CASLGAAGVGYEQYF
d_gene: -; v_gene: TRBV9; j_gene: TRBJ2-3; abundance: -; CDR3nt: TGTGCCAGCAGCGTCGAGGGGCAGGGCACAGATACGCAGTATTTT; CDR3aa: CASSVEGQGTDTQYF
d_gene: -; v_gene: TRBV6-6; j_gene: TRBJ1-2; abundance: -; CDR3nt: TGTGCCAGCAGTTACTCGAATGTCTACACCTTC; CDR3aa: CASSYSNVYTF
d_gene: TRBD1; v_gene: TRBV6-1; j_gene: TRBJ1-1; abundance: -; CDR3nt: TGTGCCAGCAGTGAAGGACAGGGGGCCGCTGAAGCTTTCTTT; CDR3aa: CASSEGQGAAEAFF
d_gene: -; v_gene: TRBV4-3; j_gene: TRBJ2-2; abundance: -; CDR3nt: TGCGCCAGCAGCCAAGGGTCGGCCTCGGCCGGCGGGGAGCTGTTTTTT; CDR3aa: CASSQGSASAGGELFF
d_gene: -; v_gene: TRBV4-3; j_gene: TRBJ1-1; abundance: few; CDR3nt: TGCGCCAGCAGCCAAGACAGCTGGGGCTTGGAGGAAGCTTTCTTT; CDR3aa: CASSQDSWGLEEAFF
d_gene: -; v_gene: TRBV19; j_gene: TRBJ2-7; abundance: once; CDR3nt: TGTGCCAGTAGTATAGTTGGAGGGGGCACCTACGAGCAGTACTTC; CDR3aa: CASSIVGGGTYEQYF
d_gene: TRBD1; v_gene: TRBV9; j_gene: TRBJ2-2; abundance: -; CDR3nt: TGTGCCAGCAGCGAGGGACAGGGAATCGTCGGGGAGCTGTTTTTT; CDR3aa: CASSEGQGIVGELFF
d_gene: -; v_gene: TRBV6-6; j_gene: TRBJ1-2; abundance: -; CDR3nt: TGTGCCAGCAGTTACTCGGCAGGGAGGATGTATGGCTACACCTTC; CDR3aa: CASSYSAGRMYGYTF